This TCR beta chain was obtained from a study of CD8 T cells in ankylosing spondylitis. TCRdb re-analysed the 5' RACE reads in MiXCR, keeping a single row per CDR3 protein. Among around 100,000 distinct CDR3 sequences listed, around 24% were seen once. Sequenced input: synovial fluid, either unsorted or a sorted T cell fraction (not recorded which). The clonotype comes from a male donor with ankylosing spondylitis.

This CDR3 reads CASSLGIVLAKNIQYF. The CDR3 nucleotides read TGCGCCAGCAGCTTGGGAATAGTCCTAGCCAAAAACATTCAGTACTTC. The genes are TRBV5-1 and TRBJ2-4; D remains unclear. Germline CDR1 SGHRS, CDR2 YFSETQ. Trimming took 0 bases from V and 0 from J, leaving 10 bases between them. The CDR3 length is 16 residues.